The present entry profiles one T cell receptor (beta chain) with its context. Profiling relied on immunoSEQ multiplex PCR, and the TCRdb table lists in-frame clones only, not all of them. The table shows 150,000 to 200,000 clones, with about four fifths occurring only once. CDR3 size: 13 residues. CDR1 and CDR2 (germline): SGHTA, FQGNSA. Germline trimming cut 2 bases from V and 15 bases from J; bases unmatched to any gene: 8. The data originate from a study of blood T cell repertoires in COVID-19. The sample comprised peripheral blood. This receptor was taken from a woman older than 75 with acute or convalescent COVID-19. The V call is TRBV7-2, the J call TRBJ2-1, with TRBD2 matching over 9 bases. The CDR3 spells CASSLRAGGPPFF. CDR3 sequence (DNA): TGTGCCAGCAGCTTAAGGGCGGGGGGGCCGCCGTTCTTC.